Shown below are 32 T cell receptor beta chains from a single sample sequenced in a study of lymphopenia after photon versus proton radiotherapy (dated by TCRdb to the late 2010s). The library was prepared using the immunoSEQ multiplex PCR assay. The source is immuneACCESS, and TCRdb retained only in-frame sequences with V and J called. Part of the clones is not carried over; for the studies checked, unresolved V genes explain less than half of this, and the remainder is unexplained. This sample holds fewer than 20,000 clones; approximately 90% were observed only once. Jointly, the top ten make up about 9.1% of the sample. The sample consisted of peripheral blood, taken from a patient treated with proton-based radiotherapy. Every receptor here comes from a man between 65 and 79 years old with pancreatic cancer.

This rearrangement joins TRBV11-2 to TRBJ1-2, with D possibly matching TRBD1 (5 bases). The CDR3 consists of 13 residues. Germline V gene lookup returns CDR1 SGHAT and CDR2 FQNNGV. V was shortened by 4 bases and J by 3 bases, with 9 bases between the two germline ends. CDR3 sequence (DNA): TGTGCCAGCAGCTCAAGGGGTGACTATGGCTACACCTTC. Amino acids: CASSSRGDYGYTF. Full variable domain (rest looked up from reference TRBV11-2 and TRBJ1-2): EAGVAQSPRYKIIEKRQSVAFWCNPISGHATLYWYQQILGQGPKLLIQFQNNGVVDDSQLPKDRFSAERLKGVDSTLKIQPAKLEDSAVYLCASSSRGDYGYTFGSGTRLTVV.

This rearrangement joins TRBV7-3 to TRBJ2-1; maybe TRBD1 (5 bases). This CDR3 region has 15 residues. CDR1 is SGHTA and CDR2 is FQGTGA in the germline V gene. With 0 bases removed from V and 2 bases from J, the gap between germline ends came to 8 bases. CDR3 in amino acids: CASSLTQGPYNEQFF. The CDR3 coding sequence is TGTGCCAGCAGCTTAACTCAGGGTCCCTACAATGAGCAGTTCTTC.

The chain carries TRBV7-2 and TRBJ1-6; 8 bases align to TRBD1. Per the germline V gene, CDR1 is SGHTA and CDR2 is FQGNSA. The CDR3 covers 16 residues. V dropped 5 bases and J dropped 9; count of bases not matched to a gene: 12. CDR3 DNA sequence: TGTGCCAGCAGCCTAACGTCTGACAGGGGTACTTCACCCCTCCACTTT. Translated: CASSLTSDRGTSPLHF.

The chain joins TRBV7-2 to TRBJ1-2; D unresolved. The CDR3 contains 14 residues. Germline V CDR1 and CDR2: SGHTA, FQGNSA. The V gene lost 1 base and the J gene lost 4 bases, with 10 bases spanning the gap. CDR3 protein: CASSLGRPLYGYTF. CDR3 DNA: TGTGCCAGCAGCTTAGGAAGGCCTCTCTATGGCTACACCTTC. Complete variable domain (other parts from reference TRBV7-2 and TRBJ1-2): GAGVSQSPSNKVTEKGKDVELRCDPISGHTALYWYRQSLGQGLEFLIYFQGNSAPDKSGLPSDRFSAERTGGSVSTLTIQRTQQEDSAVYLCASSLGRPLYGYTFGSGTRLTVV.

The chain joins TRBV2 to TRBJ2-3; 8 bases are shared with TRBD2. The V gene end was trimmed by 9 bases and the J gene end by 6 bases; junction bases not matched to a gene: 8. The CDR3 contains 13 residues. Germline lookup yields CDR1 SNHLY and CDR2 FYNNEI. The CDR3: CARHSGIGDTQYF. Here the CDR3 DNA reads TGTGCCAGACATAGCGGGATTGGGGATACGCAGTATTTT.

This clone is judged medium-sized (0.01 to 0.1%). The rearrangement joins TRBV2 to TRBJ1-5, with a weak D call TRBD1 (5 bases). The CDR3 has 11 amino acids. Trimming removed 2 bases at V and 9 bases at J, with 5 bases between. Germline values: CDR1 SNHLY, CDR2 FYNNEI. DNA for the CDR3: TGTGCCAGCAGTGAAAGGGGGCCCCAGCATTTT. Its translation is CASSERGPQHF.

The V gene is TRBV11-2, the J gene TRBJ2-1; TRBD2 aligns across 10 bases. The CDR3 has 16 residues. The trim removed 3 bases at V and 0 bases at J, leaving 2 bases unmatched. The germline V gene encodes CDR1 SGHAT and CDR2 FQNNGV. This CDR3 reads CASSLLAGGSYNEQFF. Here the CDR3 DNA reads TGTGCCAGCAGCTTGTTAGCGGGAGGCTCCTACAATGAGCAGTTCTTC.

This clone was seen a few times. The genes are TRBV18 and TRBJ2-2; no clear D gene. The CDR3 totals 14 residues. V shed 2 bases and J shed 3 bases, with 7 bases lying between them. Germline V CDR1 and CDR2: KGHSH, LQKENI. Written as DNA, the CDR3 is TGTGCCAGCTCACCAAGGGCGGACACCGGGGAGCTGTTTTTT. Its translation is CASSPRADTGELFF.

The chain uses TRBV25-1 and TRBJ1-2; 8 bases fit TRBD1. The J segment lost 6 bases and the V segment lost 6 bases, leaving 12 bases of the junction unmatched. CDR1 MGHDK and CDR2 SYGVNS come from the germline V gene. The CDR3 extends over 15 amino acids. The CDR3 DNA follows: TGTGCCAGCAGCCGGGCGGGGGACAGGCAAAATGGCTACACCTTC. Amino acid sequence: CASSRAGDRQNGYTF.

The rearrangement links TRBV7-9 to TRBJ2-5, with 7 positions matching TRBD1. CDR3 length: 13 amino acids. After removal of 1 base from V and 5 bases from J, the junction contained 1 base not matched to a gene. CDR1 is SEHNR and CDR2 is FQNEAQ in the germline V gene (reference sequence). CDR3 bases: TGTGCCAGCAGCTTAGTCAGGGGGGAGACCCAGTACTTC. Translating gives CASSLVRGETQYF.

The chain couples TRBV10-3 to TRBJ1-2; a possible D gene is TRBD1 (5 bases). The CDR3 contains 13 residues. Trimming shortened V by 6 bases and J by 1 base, and 9 bases separated the two germline ends. From germline, CDR1 is ENHRY and CDR2 SYGVKD. This chain's CDR3 is CAISQGDNYGYTF. The CDR3 coding sequence is TGTGCCATCAGCCAAGGGGATAACTATGGCTACACCTTC.

J is TRBJ2-3 and V is TRBV2; no firm D call. The V end was cut by 2 bases, the J end by 6 bases, with 12 bases between. The CDR3 totals 14 residues. Germline loops: CDR1 SNHLY, CDR2 FYNNEI. CDR3 in amino acids: CASSEQVTTDTQYF. The CDR3 coding sequence is TGTGCCAGCAGTGAACAGGTGACCACGGATACGCAGTATTTT.

The rearrangement uses TRBV7-9 and TRBJ2-2, with D unresolved. The germline CDR1 and CDR2 sequences are SEHNR and FQNEAQ (reference sequence). Between the trimmed V and J ends, which lost 3 bases and 4 bases, there was a span of 3 bases. This CDR3 has 12 amino acids. This CDR3 reads CASSFGTGELFF. CDR3 in DNA: TGTGCCAGCAGCTTTGGCACCGGGGAGCTGTTTTTT.

This clone has only one observation. This rearrangement joins TRBV27 to TRBJ2-7, with TRBD2 matching over 7 bases. The germline gives CDR1 MNHEY, CDR2 SMNVEV (reference sequence). Trimming took 5 bases from V and 6 from J; bases not matched to a gene: 7. The CDR3 has 13 amino acids. CDR3 sequence reads: CASSRGGTREQYF. DNA for the CDR3: TGTGCCAGCAGTCGCGGGGGAACACGCGAGCAGTACTTC.

This rearrangement joins TRBV30 to TRBJ1-3; D is unresolved. The CDR3 is made up of 13 amino acids. The germline V gene encodes CDR1 GTSNPN and CDR2 SVGIG (reference sequence). Trimming cost V 4 bases and J 3 bases, with 10 bases left between them. The CDR3 DNA follows: TGTGCCTGGAATTCCGTAGGTGGAAACACCATATATTTT. Protein: CAWNSVGGNTIYF.

This chain joins TRBV2 and TRBJ2-1; 9 bases fit TRBD1. Per the germline V gene, CDR1 is SNHLY and CDR2 is FYNNEI. The CDR3 consists of 15 residues. The V gene end was trimmed by 6 bases and the J gene end by 3 bases; junction bases not matched to a gene: 6. The CDR3 DNA sequence: TGTGCCAGCAGGACGGACAGGGGCCTCTACAATGAGCAGTTCTTC. Residues: CASRTDRGLYNEQFF.

The chain carries TRBV9 and TRBJ2-5; 8 bases fit TRBD1. This CDR3 region has 14 residues. Germline-derived CDR1 and CDR2 are SGDLS and YYNGEE. Germline trimming cut 2 bases from V and 5 bases from J; bases unmatched to any gene: 5. The CDR3 loop reads CASSVGRGLETQYF. CDR3 in DNA: TGTGCCAGCAGCGTGGGCAGGGGGCTTGAGACCCAGTACTTC. The full variable domain, its missing parts supplied by reference TRBV9 and TRBJ2-5, is DSGVTQTPKHLITATGQRVTLRCSPRSGDLSVYWYQQSLDQGLQFLIQYYNGEERAKGNILERFSAQQFPDLHSELNLSSLELGDSALYFCASSVGRGLETQYFGPGTRLLVL.

V is TRBV11-1 and J is TRBJ2-2, with TRBD2 matching 12 bases. Germline V CDR1 and CDR2: SGHAT, FQDESV (reference sequence). The CDR3 is 16 residues long. Trimming at V came to 5 bases and at J to 6 bases, leaving 7 bases not matched to a gene. The CDR3 DNA follows: TGTGCCAGCAGCCCGCGGACTAGCGGGGTTTCCGGGGAGCTGTTTTTT. This sequence encodes CASSPRTSGVSGELFF. Full variable domain (remainder filled in from reference TRBV11-1 and TRBJ2-2): EAEVAQSPRYKITEKSQAVAFWCDPISGHATLYWYRQILGQGPELLVQFQDESVVDDSQLPKDRFSAERLKGVDSTLKIQPAELGDSAMYLCASSPRTSGVSGELFFGEGSRLTVL.

The chain is built from TRBV6-1 and TRBJ1-1; possibly TRBD1 for D (5 bases). The germline V gene encodes CDR1 MNHNS and CDR2 SASEGT. The CDR3 contains 14 residues. V lost 8 bases and J lost 0, with 13 bases in between. The CDR3 protein is CASPGDAMNTEAFF. Written as DNA, the CDR3 is TGTGCCAGCCCGGGGGACGCGATGAACACTGAAGCTTTCTTT.

The chain uses TRBV10-2 and TRBJ1-3; 7 nucleotides line up with TRBD1. Germline loops: CDR1 WSHSY, CDR2 SAAADI. CDR3 length: 16 amino acids. J gave up 0 bases and V 7 bases, and 9 bases lay outside the gene matches. The CDR3 bases are TGCGCCAGCATGGGGACAGAAAAGAGCTCTGGAAACACCATATATTTT. The encoded protein is CASMGTEKSSGNTIYF.

The sample holds one count of this clone. V and J are TRBV6-5 and TRBJ2-1; D is ambiguous. This CDR3 is 15 amino acids long. Trimming left V 6 bases short and J 0 bases short, with 12 bases between. Germline V gives CDR1 MNHEY, CDR2 SVGAGI. The CDR3 region has the DNA TGTGCCAGCAGATCTGGCGGCAACTCCTACAATGAGCAGTTCTTC. It encodes CASRSGGNSYNEQFF.

The chain combines TRBV30 with TRBJ1-5; D may be TRBD1 (5 bases). V dropped 3 bases and J dropped 9 bases, with 12 bases sitting between them. The germline V gene encodes CDR1 GTSNPN and CDR2 SVGIG (reference sequence). The CDR3 contains 12 residues. The CDR3 spells CAWRTTGGPQHF. The CDR3 DNA reads as TGTGCCTGGAGGACGACTGGGGGGCCCCAGCATTTT.

This chain joins TRBV5-5 and TRBJ2-1; maybe TRBD2 (5 bases). The V gene lost 1 base and the J gene lost 3 bases, with 11 bases spanning the gap. Germline CDR1 and CDR2: SGHKS and YYEKEE (reference sequence). The CDR3 has 15 amino acids. The CDR3 nucleotides read TGTGCCAGCAGCTTGAGCCTAGCTTTCTACAATGAGCAGTTCTTC. Protein product: CASSLSLAFYNEQFF.

This clone came up a few times. The CDR3 nucleotides are TGTGCCAGCAGCCCTGGGGGGAATCAGCCCCAGCATTTT. Protein product: CASSPGGNQPQHF. This rearrangement joins TRBV11-2 to TRBJ1-5; D might be TRBD1 (5 bases). CDR3 size: 13 residues. Germline V gives CDR1 SGHAT, CDR2 FQNNGV. Trimming removed 5 bases at V and 4 bases at J, with 9 bases between.

The V gene is TRBV6-1, the J gene TRBJ2-1, with TRBD2 matching 12 bases. The germline V gene has CDR1 MNHNS and CDR2 SASEGT. J lost 4 bases, V lost 6 bases, and 1 base had no gene match. The CDR3 is 14 residues long. The CDR3 sequence: CASRTSGRYNEQFF. The CDR3 nucleotides are TGTGCCAGCAGGACTAGCGGGAGATACAATGAGCAGTTCTTC.

The V call is TRBV9, the J call TRBJ2-7, with 8 bases aligning to TRBD2. Germline CDR1 SGDLS, CDR2 YYNGEE. V dropped 0 bases and J dropped 6; count of bases not matched to a gene: 11. The CDR3 has 16 amino acids. The CDR3 is CASSVGDQAGAIEQYF. The CDR3 DNA sequence: TGTGCCAGCAGCGTAGGAGACCAAGCGGGAGCCATCGAGCAGTACTTC.

The genes are TRBV25-1 and TRBJ1-2, with TRBD1 as a possible D gene (5 bases). V was clipped by 4 bases and J by 10 bases, with 16 bases between them. This CDR3 has 13 amino acids. Germline-derived CDR1 and CDR2 are MGHDK and SYGVNS. For the CDR3, the DNA is TGTGCCAGCAGTGGGACGCCTTGGGACTACTACACCTTC. Its translation: CASSGTPWDYYTF.

The chain carries TRBV5-4 and TRBJ2-7, with D uncertain. In germline, CDR1 is SGHNT, CDR2 YYREEE (reference sequence). The CDR3 runs to 14 residues. V was clipped by 3 bases and J by 1 base, with 11 bases between them. DNA for the CDR3: TGTGCCAGCAGCTCCCCGCTGGGTTCCTACGAGCAGTACTTC. Protein: CASSSPLGSYEQYF.

This clone was picked up a small number of times. V gene TRBV18 combines with J gene TRBJ1-5; D remains unclear. Germline CDR1 is KGHSH and CDR2 is LQKENI. This CDR3 contains 14 residues. The ends were cut back, 6 bases at V and 3 bases at J, with 12 bases in the middle. The CDR3 nucleotides read TGTGCCAGCTCCCTCACCGGATACAATCAGCCCCAGCATTTT. Protein product: CASSLTGYNQPQHF.

The V and J genes are TRBV11-2 and TRBJ1-1; D unresolved. CDR3 length: 14 residues. V was trimmed by 0 bases and J by 5 bases, leaving 10 bases between them. CDR1 and CDR2 from the germline V gene are SGHAT and FQNNGV. Here the CDR3 reads CASSLEILGTEAFF. CDR3 coding DNA: TGTGCCAGCAGCTTAGAAATTTTGGGGACTGAAGCTTTCTTT.

CDR3 bases: TGTGCCAGCAGTCCGAGACAGGAGACCTACAATGAGCAGTTCTTC. Amino acids: CASSPRQETYNEQFF. The chain joins TRBV27 to TRBJ2-1; tentatively, D is TRBD1 (6 bases). With 5 bases removed from V and 2 bases from J, the gap between germline ends came to 13 bases. Per the germline V gene, CDR1 is MNHEY and CDR2 is SMNVEV (reference sequence). The CDR3 consists of 15 residues.

V is TRBV6-6 and J is TRBJ1-5; 7 bases match TRBD1. V shed 5 bases, J shed 3 bases, and the junction held 7 bases outside the gene matches. Germline values: CDR1 MNHNY, CDR2 SVGAGI (reference sequence). The CDR3 length is 15 residues. The CDR3 DNA reads as TGTGCCAGCAGTCCTACAGGGGTCCCCAATCAGCCCCAGCATTTT. Protein sequence: CASSPTGVPNQPQHF.